A single sample is the source of the 11 T cell receptor beta chains below, sequenced in a study of long-term antiretroviral therapy in people with HIV. The run of the v3.0 immunoSEQ assay was at survey level. Clones were sequenced by immunoSEQ multiplex PCR, and TCRdb holds only the in-frame ones, with some missing. Among more than 10,000 clones listed, around 77% were seen once. The specimen comprised unsorted PBMCs, sampled 1.3 years after starting antiretroviral therapy. The receptors shown here come from a young woman with HIV.

The chain is built from TRBV5-1 and TRBJ2-1, with TRBD2 identical over 7 bases. Germline V gene data show CDR1 as SGHRS and CDR2 as YFSETQ. The V gene end was trimmed by 1 base and the J gene end by 2 bases; junction bases not matched to a gene: 3. The CDR3 is made up of 15 amino acids. The CDR3 DNA reads TGCGCCAGCAGCTTGAACCTAGCGGCCTACAATGAGCAGTTCTTC. This codes for CASSLNLAAYNEQFF.

The genes are TRBV7-2 and TRBJ1-5, with 12 positions matching TRBD1. Trimming removed 5 bases from V and 7 bases from J; junction bases left unmatched: 9. This CDR3 contains 16 residues. Germline-derived CDR1 and CDR2 are SGHTA and FQGNSA. The CDR3 loop is CASSPGGQGARQPQHF. CDR3 DNA: TGTGCCAGCAGCCCCGGGGGACAGGGGGCACGGCAGCCCCAGCATTTT.

The chain employs TRBV10-2 and TRBJ2-5; D remains ambiguous. Germline CDR1 reads WSHSY; CDR2 reads SAAADI. The CDR3 extends over 13 amino acids. Trimming cost V 5 bases and J 4 bases, with 11 bases left between them. CDR3 nucleotide sequence: TGCGCCAGCAGTCGAGAAGTCGGAGAGACCCAGTACTTC. Translation gives CASSREVGETQYF.

The chain links TRBV11-2 to TRBJ2-3; 11 nucleotides agree with TRBD2. Trimming at V came to 4 bases and at J to 4 bases, leaving 4 bases not matched to a gene. The CDR3 is made up of 15 amino acids. In germline, CDR1 is SGHAT, CDR2 FQNNGV. The CDR3 region is CASSSLAGEADTQYF. The CDR3 DNA reads TGTGCCAGCAGCTCACTAGCGGGAGAGGCAGATACGCAGTATTTT.

The V call is TRBV5-6, the J call TRBJ2-7; tentatively, D is TRBD2 (6 bases). V was clipped by 3 bases and J by 0 bases, with 10 bases between them. Germline V gene sequence: CDR1 SGHDT, CDR2 YYEEEE. The CDR3 has 14 residues. CDR3 protein: CASSWAGFSYEQYF. The CDR3 DNA follows: TGTGCCAGCAGCTGGGCGGGATTCTCCTACGAGCAGTACTTC.

V gene TRBV30 combines with J gene TRBJ2-1; 9 bases are shared with TRBD2. Trimming cost V 0 bases and J 4 bases; bases outside gene matches: 16. The CDR3 is 19 amino acids. Germline CDR1 reads GTSNPN; CDR2 reads SVGIG (reference sequence). CDR3 in DNA: TGTGCCTGGAGTGTCTCTTCGGGGCTAGCGGGATCCCCGTACAATGAGCAGTTCTTC. This encodes CAWSVSSGLAGSPYNEQFF.

This sequence joins TRBV7-2 and TRBJ2-7, with D unclear. V shed 5 bases and J shed 3 bases, with 17 bases lying between them. The CDR3 has 15 amino acids. The germline CDR1 and CDR2 sequences are SGHTA and FQGNSA. The CDR3 sequence: CASSADGGWNYEQYF. In DNA, the CDR3 is TGTGCCAGCAGCGCAGACGGTGGGTGGAACTACGAGCAGTACTTC.

This clone was seen only a few times. V gene TRBV4-1 combines with J gene TRBJ1-1, with 7 positions matching TRBD1. Germline-derived CDR1 and CDR2 are MGHRA and YSYEKL. V was pared by 2 bases and J by 3 bases, with 6 bases of the junction left unmatched. The CDR3 covers 15 residues. This CDR3 is CASSQTQGGDTEAFF. Written as DNA, the CDR3 is TGCGCCAGCAGCCAAACCCAGGGGGGCGACACTGAAGCTTTCTTT.

The chain carries TRBV5-1 and TRBJ2-5, with D perhaps TRBD1 (5 bases). V dropped 5 bases and J dropped 7 bases, with 18 bases sitting between them. The CDR3 runs 14 residues. CDR1 is SGHRS and CDR2 is YFSETQ in the germline V gene. The CDR3 spells CASRGQGGIGTQYF. The CDR3 nucleotides read TGCGCCAGCAGGGGGCAGGGCGGAATTGGGACCCAGTACTTC.

This chain joins TRBV7-3 and TRBJ1-5, with a tentative D call TRBD1 (5 bases). The length of the CDR3 is 15 residues. V was trimmed by 3 bases and J by 5 bases, leaving 14 bases between them. CDR1 and CDR2 from the germline V gene are SGHTA and FQGTGA. CDR3 protein: CASSFTGEPDQPQHF. CDR3 nucleotides: TGTGCCAGCAGCTTTACGGGGGAGCCTGATCAGCCCCAGCATTTT.

This chain joins TRBV6-5 and TRBJ2-2; TRBD2 matches 12 bases. The CDR3 loop spans 15 amino acids. Trimming removed 2 bases from V and 5 bases from J; junction bases left unmatched: 0. The germline gives CDR1 MNHEY, CDR2 SVGAGI. The CDR3 DNA sequence: TGTGCCAGCAGTTACACTAGCGGGAGGACCGGGGAGCTGTTTTTT. Amino acid sequence: CASSYTSGRTGELFF.